These 24 T cell receptor beta chains originate from one sample sequenced in a study of vaccination and CD4 T cells after COVID-19. As to treatment: approximately 9-day PBMC culture with coronavirus spike peptide pools or control peptides (ViraFEST assay). Their antigens remain unidentified. The Oncomine TCR Beta short-read assay was applied to DNA of cultured CD4+ T cells. TCRdb reprocessed the PCR reads with MiXCR, giving one entry per CDR3 protein. The sample lists thousands of distinct CDR3 sequences, 55% to 65% occurring once. The sequencing used cultured CD4+ T cells from blood, collected after SARS-CoV-2 vaccination. The receptors were sampled from a human donor with COVID-19.

This chain connects TRBV10-1 to TRBJ1-6; D possibly corresponds to TRBD1 (5 bases). V was shortened by 3 bases and J by 6 bases, with 9 bases between the two germline ends. There are 14 residues in the CDR3. Germline values: CDR1 WNHNN, CDR2 SYGVQD (reference sequence). The chain's CDR3 is CASSDRQLNSPLHF. The DNA of the CDR3 is TGCGCCAGCAGTGACCGACAGCTTAATTCACCCCTCCACTTT.

The chain is built from TRBV6-5 and TRBJ1-6, with 11 bases that match TRBD1. In germline, CDR1 is MNHEY, CDR2 SVGAGI. The junction had 3 bases not matched to a gene; V was cut back by 2 bases and J by 9 bases. This CDR3 is 15 amino acids long. CDR3 bases: TGTGCCAGCAGTTACCGTGGGACAGGGGGTTCACCCCTCCACTTT. Its translation: CASSYRGTGGSPLHF.

This rearrangement joins TRBV19 to TRBJ1-1; D call uncertain. V was trimmed by 2 bases and J by 1 base, leaving 8 bases between them. The germline V gene has CDR1 LNHDA and CDR2 SQIVND (reference sequence). CDR3 length: 14 amino acids. The CDR3 nucleotides are TGTGCCAGTAGTATATGGCCCGGGAACACTGAAGCTTTCTTT. Its translation is CASSIWPGNTEAFF.

V and J are TRBV27 and TRBJ1-2; 9 nucleotides match TRBD1. Losses at the gene ends were 1 base for V and 4 bases for J; bases not matched to a gene: 4. From germline, CDR1 is MNHEY and CDR2 SMNVEV (reference sequence). There are 15 residues in the CDR3. CDR3 residues: CASSLWDRVFYGYTF. CDR3 nucleotide sequence: TGTGCCAGCAGTTTATGGGACAGGGTCTTCTATGGCTACACCTTC.

This clonotype was observed once. V is TRBV1 and J is TRBJ2-2. TRBV1 represents a pseudogene. The CDR3 is 17 residues long. The CDR3 reads CTNSQDGKLPNTGELFF. The CDR3 coding sequence is TGCACCAACAGCCAAGATGGAAAACTACCCAACACCGGGGAGCTGTTTTTT.

The rearrangement links TRBV20-1 to TRBJ2-1; D possibly corresponds to TRBD1 (6 bases). Germline loops: CDR1 DFQATT, CDR2 SNEGSKA (reference sequence). Between the trimmed V and J ends, which lost 0 bases and 7 bases, there was a span of 16 bases. The CDR3 sequence is 15 residues long. In DNA form, the CDR3 reads TGCAGTGCTAGAGATTTTCAGGGGATCGGGAATGAGCAGTTCTTC. The encoded protein is CSARDFQGIGNEQFF.

The V gene is TRBV20-1, the J gene TRBJ1-1, with D perhaps TRBD1 (5 bases). This CDR3 contains 11 residues. CDR1 is DFQATT, CDR2 SNEGSKA, per germline (reference sequence). Trimming took 2 bases from V and 10 from J, leaving 11 bases between them. CDR3 amino acids: CSARYPGAAFF. The CDR3 nucleotides read TGCAGTGCTAGATACCCCGGGGCAGCTTTCTTT.

The chain is built from TRBV7-2 and TRBJ2-5; D is unresolved. CDR1 and CDR2 from the germline V gene are SGHTA and FQGNSA. V lost 2 bases, J lost 5 bases, and 15 bases lay in between. CDR3 length: 15 residues. CDR3 in DNA: TGTGCCAGCAGCTTATCTAAAGGTGCCACGGAGACCCAGTACTTC. This encodes CASSLSKGATETQYF.

This clonotype was found a few times. The chain links TRBV24-1 to TRBJ2-3; 9 positions agree with TRBD2. The CDR3 runs to 16 residues. Germline CDR1 and CDR2: KGHDR and SFDVKD. Unmatched junction bases numbered 8, after V lost 4 bases and J lost 4 bases. CDR3 nucleotide sequence: TGTGCCACCAGTGAAGGTAGCGGGGGCAGGCCAGATACGCAGTATTTT. Amino acid sequence: CATSEGSGGRPDTQYF.

CDR3: CASSSSPGLAMQETQYF. DNA for the CDR3: TGCGCCAGCAGCTCCTCCCCGGGACTAGCGATGCAAGAGACCCAGTACTTC. J is TRBJ2-5 and V is TRBV5-1, with 10 nucleotides matching TRBD2. The J segment lost 2 bases and the V segment lost 3 bases, leaving 10 bases of the junction unmatched. This CDR3 comprises 17 residues. Germline CDR1 reads SGHRS; CDR2 reads YFSETQ.

The CDR3 sequence is CASSLLGGRDSPLHF. The CDR3 DNA reads as TGTGCCAGCAGCTTATTGGGGGGCCGGGATTCACCCCTCCACTTT. This chain links TRBV7-3 with TRBJ1-6; tentative D call: TRBD1 (6 bases). There are 15 residues in the CDR3. Trimming removed 2 bases at V and 8 bases at J, with 13 bases between. The germline gives CDR1 SGHTA, CDR2 FQGTGA.

Worth noting for this clonotype: The junction does not match germline at one end; this may be a read error. The chain combines TRBV7-3 with TRBJ2-2; D is perhaps TRBD2 (6 bases). The CDR3 is 13 amino acids. Germline values: CDR1 SGHTA, CDR2 FQGTGA. CDR3 sequence reads: CASSITSFGELFF. The DNA for the CDR3 is TGTGCCAGCAGCATAACTAGCTTCGGGGAGCTGTTTTTT.

The chain has TRBV1 and TRBJ1-5; TRBD1, the table's D call, was not compared with the DNA. TRBV1 is flagged as a pseudogene. The CDR3 has 15 residues. CDR3 nucleotides: TGCACCAGCAGCCTGCCGGGATCTCAAGGTCAGCCCCAGCATTTT. It is translated as CTSSLPGSQGQPQHF.

This chain uses TRBV6-1 with TRBJ2-5; D perhaps matches TRBD2 (6 bases). The germline gives CDR1 MNHNS, CDR2 SASEGT. This CDR3 is 15 amino acids long. Deletions cut 5 bases from V and 5 bases from J, with 18 bases between. CDR3 residues: CASSTYGTRGETQYF. The DNA of the CDR3 is TGTGCCAGCAGTACGTACGGGACTCGGGGGGAGACCCAGTACTTC.

The J gene is TRBJ2-5, the V gene TRBV7-2; 10 bases fit TRBD1. The ends lost 3 bases at V and 5 bases at J; junction bases unmatched: 15. Germline loops: CDR1 SGHTA, CDR2 FQGNSA. This CDR3 has 18 amino acids. As DNA, the CDR3 is TGTGCCAGCAGCTTGTTCCCTAGGACAGGGGGGAAGGCGGAGACCCAGTACTTC. This encodes CASSLFPRTGGKAETQYF.

The chain combines TRBV6-1 with TRBJ2-1; D perhaps matches TRBD2 (7 bases). CDR1 and CDR2 from the germline V gene are MNHNS and SASEGT. This CDR3 region has 15 residues. The germline V and J ends were trimmed by 10 bases and 4 bases, with 20 bases remaining between them. For the CDR3, the DNA is TGTGCCACGGAGGGGGGGTCGGCAGGATACAATGAGCAGTTCTTC. This encodes CATEGGSAGYNEQFF.

The J gene is TRBJ2-5, the V gene TRBV4-1; D perhaps matches TRBD1 (5 bases). This CDR3 spans 14 amino acids. V lost 4 bases, J lost 1 base, and 10 bases lay in between. Germline V gives CDR1 MGHRA, CDR2 YSYEKL. The DNA of the CDR3 is TGCGCCAGCAGCCGCGACAGATTCCAAGAGACCCAGTACTTC. This gives the protein CASSRDRFQETQYF.

The rearrangement links TRBV20-1 to TRBJ2-3, with a tentative D call TRBD2 (5 bases). The CDR3 is made up of 13 amino acids. V was trimmed by 5 bases and J by 1 base, leaving 10 bases between them. From germline, CDR1 is DFQATT and CDR2 SNEGSKA (reference sequence). Here the CDR3 reads CSAGERGTDTQYF. In DNA form, the CDR3 reads TGCAGTGCTGGGGAGAGAGGCACAGATACGCAGTATTTT.

The chain couples TRBV7-6 to TRBJ2-3; no definite D call. With 3 bases removed from V and 5 bases from J, the gap between germline ends came to 9 bases. The CDR3 has 13 residues. Germline CDR1 SGHVS, CDR2 FNYEAQ. The CDR3 sequence is CASSFNFGDTQYF. The CDR3 coding sequence is TGTGCCAGCAGCTTCAATTTTGGAGATACGCAGTATTTT.

V gene TRBV7-3 combines with J gene TRBJ2-6, with 7 bases lining up with TRBD2. This CDR3 has 19 residues. Per germline, CDR1 SGHTA and CDR2 FQGTGA. V was pared by 1 base and J by 3 bases, with 12 bases of the junction left unmatched. In DNA, the CDR3 is TGTGCCAGCAGCTTAAGGCCCCGGTCCCGGGGGGTTGGGGCCAACGTCCTGACTTTC. This encodes CASSLRPRSRGVGANVLTF.

V gene TRBV2 combines with J gene TRBJ2-3; the match to TRBD1 covers 10 bases. Germline assignment: CDR1 SNHLY and CDR2 FYNNEI. CDR3 size: 14 residues. V trimming: 7 bases; J trimming: 6 bases; junction bases outside the gene matches: 7. In DNA form, the CDR3 reads TGTGCCAGCACCGGGACAGGGGTTTTGGATACGCAGTATTTT. It encodes CASTGTGVLDTQYF.

The rearrangement links TRBV7-9 to TRBJ1-2; D is unresolved. The V and J ends lost 0 bases and 0 bases respectively, with 5 bases between them. The CDR3 is 14 residues long. Germline CDR1 SEHNR, CDR2 FQNEAQ (reference sequence). CDR3 in amino acids: CASSLATANYGYTF. CDR3 DNA: TGTGCCAGCAGCTTAGCAACAGCTAACTATGGCTACACCTTC. Combining the CDR3 with reference TRBV7-9 and TRBJ1-2 gives the whole variable domain DTGVSQNPRHKITKRGQNVTFRCDPISEHNRLYWYRQTLGQGPEFLTYFQNEAQLEKSRLLSDRFSAERPKGSFSTLEIQRTEQGDSAMYLCASSLATANYGYTFGSGTRLTVV.

This clonotype appeared once. The DNA for the CDR3 is TGTGCCAGCAGTTTAAACAGGGCGAACACTGAAGCTTTCTTT. Protein sequence: CASSLNRANTEAFF. This rearrangement joins TRBV27 to TRBJ1-1; tentative D call: TRBD1 (6 bases). Trimming took 2 bases from V and 1 from J, leaving 8 bases between them. The CDR3 extends over 14 amino acids. In germline, CDR1 is MNHEY, CDR2 SMNVEV (reference sequence).

V is TRBV7-9 and J is TRBJ2-7; D unresolved. The CDR3 covers 13 residues. Germline CDR1 and CDR2: SEHNR and FQNEAQ (reference sequence). V was shortened by 1 base and J by 1 base, with 5 bases between the two germline ends. In nucleotides, the CDR3 is TGTGCCAGCAGCTTAGACAGTTCCTACGAGCAGTACTTC. It encodes CASSLDSSYEQYF.